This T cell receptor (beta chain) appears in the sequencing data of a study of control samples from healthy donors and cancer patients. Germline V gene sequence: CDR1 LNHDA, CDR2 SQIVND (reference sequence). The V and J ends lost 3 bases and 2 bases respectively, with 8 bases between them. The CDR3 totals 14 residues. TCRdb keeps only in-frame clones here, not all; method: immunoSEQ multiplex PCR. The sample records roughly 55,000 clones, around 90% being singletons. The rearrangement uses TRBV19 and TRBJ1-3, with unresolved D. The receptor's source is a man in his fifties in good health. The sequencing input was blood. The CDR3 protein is CASSIYGTGNTIYF. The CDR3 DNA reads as TGTGCCAGTAGTATCTACGGGACTGGAAACACCATATATTTT.